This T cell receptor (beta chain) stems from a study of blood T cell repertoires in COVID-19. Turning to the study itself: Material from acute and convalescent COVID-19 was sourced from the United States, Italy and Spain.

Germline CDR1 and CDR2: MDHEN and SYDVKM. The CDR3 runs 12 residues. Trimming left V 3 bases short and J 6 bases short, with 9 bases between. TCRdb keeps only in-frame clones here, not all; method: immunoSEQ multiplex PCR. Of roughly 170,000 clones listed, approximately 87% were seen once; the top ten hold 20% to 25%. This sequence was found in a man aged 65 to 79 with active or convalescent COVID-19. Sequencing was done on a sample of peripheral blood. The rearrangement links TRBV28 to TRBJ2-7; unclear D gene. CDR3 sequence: CASSLFWAEQYF. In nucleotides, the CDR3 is TGTGCCAGCAGTTTGTTTTGGGCCGAGCAGTACTTC. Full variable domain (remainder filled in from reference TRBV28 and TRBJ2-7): DVKVTQSSRYLVKRTGEKVFLECVQDMDHENMFWYRQDPGLGLRLIYFSYDVKMKEKGDIPEGYSVSREKKERFSLILESASTNQTSMYLCASSLFWAEQYFGPGTRLTVT.